These 28 T cell receptor beta chains originate from one sample sequenced in a study of blood T cells in healthy people across ages. Primed by a sample-barcoded 5' primer and a J-beta primer mix, a second PCR proceeded for 7 to 11 cycles. TCRdb re-called the 5' RACE reads through MiXCR, storing one row per CDR3 protein. The data hold around 580,000 distinct CDR3 sequences, with roughly 48% observed a single time. The sample was blood. The receptors come from a man older than 75 in good health.

This clonotype was seen more than once but under ten times. The genes are TRBV27 and TRBJ1-6; TRBD1 aligns across 7 bases. V lost 5 bases to trimming and J lost 6 bases; unmatched junction nucleotides: 10. CDR1 is MNHEY and CDR2 is SMNVEV in the germline V gene (reference sequence). This CDR3 has 16 amino acids. For the CDR3, the DNA is TGTGCCAGCAGTGCGACAGGGACCGTCCCTAATTCACCCCTCCACTTT. Encoded protein: CASSATGTVPNSPLHF.

The chain recombines TRBV28 with TRBJ2-4; D is ambiguous. With 3 bases removed from V and 5 bases from J, the gap between germline ends came to 17 bases. Germline V gene lookup returns CDR1 MDHEN and CDR2 SYDVKM. There are 16 residues in the CDR3. The CDR3 reads CASSFRATGPQNIQYF. CDR3 DNA sequence: TGTGCCAGCAGTTTTAGAGCTACCGGGCCGCAAAACATTCAGTACTTC.

The rearrangement uses TRBV30 and TRBJ2-7; no reliable D call. CDR3 size: 12 residues. Trimming left V 0 bases short and J 4 bases short, with 7 bases between. The germline V gene has CDR1 GTSNPN and CDR2 SVGIG (reference sequence). CDR3 amino acids: CAWSVGGYEQYF. CDR3 nucleotide sequence: TGTGCCTGGAGTGTAGGCGGATACGAGCAGTACTTC.

A remark on this clonotype: Sequence at one end of the junction differs from germline and may be a read error. The rearrangement uses TRBV28 and TRBJ2-7, with 8 bases identical to TRBD1. The CDR3 covers 15 residues. CDR1 MDHEN and CDR2 SYDVKM come from the germline V gene. The CDR3 loop reads CTSSAGTGEFYEQYF. The CDR3 nucleotides read TGTACCAGCAGCGCCGGGACAGGAGAGTTCTACGAGCAGTACTTC.

The rearrangement uses TRBV20-1 and TRBJ2-3, with D possibly matching TRBD2 (6 bases). The CDR3 loop spans 15 amino acids. With 2 bases removed from V and 2 bases from J, the gap between germline ends came to 14 bases. Germline V gene sequence: CDR1 DFQATT, CDR2 SNEGSKA (reference sequence). CDR3 sequence reads: CSARPGGGDTDTQYF. The CDR3 bases are TGCAGTGCTAGACCGGGTGGCGGGGACACAGATACGCAGTATTTT.

This clonotype has a handful of counts. This sequence joins TRBV7-2 and TRBJ2-1; 7 bases line up with TRBD1. This CDR3 is 17 amino acids long. CDR1 and CDR2 (germline): SGHTA, FQGNSA. V trimming: 2 bases; J trimming: 4 bases; junction bases outside the gene matches: 11. The CDR3 reads CASSLRPVRGRYNEQFF. As DNA, the CDR3 is TGTGCCAGCAGCTTACGCCCTGTGAGGGGGCGGTACAATGAGCAGTTCTTC.

This rearrangement joins TRBV29-1 to TRBJ1-1, with 8 bases lining up with TRBD1. This CDR3 spans 13 amino acids. After removal of 7 bases from V and 1 base from J, the junction contained 5 bases not matched to a gene. Germline CDR1 reads SQVTM; CDR2 reads ANQGSEA. The CDR3 DNA reads as TGCAGCGGCACAACAGGGGGGAACACTGAAGCTTTCTTT. Protein sequence: CSGTTGGNTEAFF.

This clonotype has a count of ten or more. The chain joins TRBV20-1 to TRBJ1-4, with 10 positions matching TRBD1. The CDR3 totals 14 residues. CDR1 and CDR2 from the germline V gene are DFQATT and SNEGSKA (reference sequence). J lost 8 bases, V lost 1 base, and 4 bases had no gene match. The CDR3 nucleotides are TGCAGTGCTAGAGGGGACAGGGGATACGAAAAACTGTTTTTT. Amino acid sequence: CSARGDRGYEKLFF.

This clonotype was detected many times. The rearrangement joins TRBV6-5 to TRBJ1-4, with D perhaps matching TRBD1 (5 bases). Per the germline V gene, CDR1 is MNHEY and CDR2 is SVGAGI. V gave up 2 bases and J gave up 8 bases, with 12 bases separating them. The CDR3 sequence is 14 residues long. CDR3 protein: CASSYRQGDEKLFF. The DNA of the CDR3 is TGTGCCAGCAGTTACAGGCAGGGTGACGAAAAACTGTTTTTT.

V is TRBV10-3 and J is TRBJ2-5, with 11 bases matching TRBD1. The V and J ends lost 3 bases and 4 bases, in that order; junction bases with no gene match: 10. The CDR3 runs 17 residues. CDR1 is ENHRY, CDR2 SYGVKD, per germline. CDR3 amino acids: CAISEGGTGGRVETQYF. The DNA for the CDR3 is TGTGCCATCAGTGAAGGGGGGACAGGGGGACGCGTAGAGACCCAGTACTTC.

This chain uses TRBV7-2 with TRBJ2-1, with a weak D call TRBD2 (5 bases). Germline CDR1 and CDR2: SGHTA and FQGNSA. The germline V and J ends were trimmed by 5 bases and 5 bases, with 10 bases remaining between them. The CDR3 consists of 13 residues. CDR3 nucleotide sequence: TGTGCCAGCAGCCCTAGCCGTGACAATGAGCAGTTCTTC. Encoded protein: CASSPSRDNEQFF.

This clonotype was found many times. V gene TRBV6-6 combines with J gene TRBJ2-2, with D possibly being TRBD1 (5 bases). The CDR3 is made up of 14 amino acids. The V end was cut by 6 bases, the J end by 2 bases, with 10 bases between. Germline V gives CDR1 MNHNY, CDR2 SVGAGI (reference sequence). For the CDR3, the DNA is TGTGCCAGCAGGGGGCAGGGTAACACCGGGGAGCTGTTTTTT. It codes for CASRGQGNTGELFF.

This sequence joins TRBV12-5 and TRBJ2-7; TRBD1 matches at 7 bases. This CDR3 is built from 16 residues. Germline values: CDR1 LGHNT, CDR2 FRNRAP. V was clipped by 3 bases and J by 0 bases; unmatched bases: 8. DNA of the CDR3: TGTGCTAGTGGTTTACCCACCGGGACAGCCTCCTACGAGCAGTACTTC. Protein product: CASGLPTGTASYEQYF.

The CDR3, as DNA: TGCAGCGCTGTATGGCTGGCCAAAAACATTCAGTACTTC. Its protein is CSAVWLAKNIQYF. The chain is built from TRBV29-1 and TRBJ2-4; D is undetermined. The V gene's germline CDR1 is SQVTM and CDR2 ANQGSEA. The CDR3 consists of 13 residues. Trimming shortened V by 7 bases and J by 1 base, and 11 bases separated the two germline ends.

This clonotype was seen only a few times. The genes are TRBV11-2 and TRBJ2-5; D gene ambiguous. The CDR3 contains 13 residues. Per the germline V gene, CDR1 is SGHAT and CDR2 is FQNNGV. Between the trimmed V and J ends, which lost 3 bases and 2 bases, there was a span of 7 bases. CDR3 loop: CASSFQVQETQYF. As DNA, the CDR3 is TGTGCCAGCAGCTTCCAAGTGCAAGAGACCCAGTACTTC.

This sequence joins TRBV6-5 and TRBJ2-1; D is unresolved. The length of the CDR3 is 13 residues. Between the trimmed V and J ends, which lost 5 bases and 3 bases, there was a span of 8 bases. Germline-derived CDR1 and CDR2 are MNHEY and SVGAGI. The CDR3 bases are TGTGCCAGCAGTGACGACTTCTACAATGAGCAGTTCTTC. Its translation is CASSDDFYNEQFF.

This clonotype has only one observation. At one boundary the junction diverges from the germline segment, which might be a read error. The V gene is TRBV4-3, the J gene TRBJ2-1; 8 bases align to TRBD2. The CDR3 is made up of 16 amino acids. Per germline, CDR1 LGHNA and CDR2 YSLEER. This CDR3 is CASSQDSEAGVFERFF. The CDR3 DNA is TGCGCCAGCAGCCAAGATTCGGAAGCGGGAGTCTTTGAGCGGTTCTTC.

The rearrangement links TRBV6-6 to TRBJ1-2, with TRBD1 matching over 7 bases. V lost 6 bases, J lost 2 bases, and 6 bases stayed unmatched. Germline CDR1 MNHNY, CDR2 SVGAGI (reference sequence). The CDR3 sequence is 14 residues long. The CDR3 here is CASSSDRRNYGYTF. Here the CDR3 DNA reads TGTGCCAGCAGCTCGGACAGGAGAAACTATGGCTACACCTTC.

This clonotype appeared a few times. CDR3 protein: CASSVGTTHVDEQFF. CDR3 DNA sequence: TGTGCCAGCAGCGTAGGTACCACACATGTCGATGAGCAGTTCTTC. The rearrangement uses TRBV9 and TRBJ2-1; D is ambiguous. Germline V CDR1 and CDR2: SGDLS, YYNGEE. V lost 0 bases to trimming and J lost 8 bases, with 15 bases between them. This CDR3 is built from 15 residues.

The V gene is TRBV11-1, the J gene TRBJ2-3; 13 bases align to TRBD2. This CDR3 comprises 17 residues. Germline V gene lookup returns CDR1 SGHAT and CDR2 FQDESV (reference sequence). The ends lost 3 bases at V and 0 bases at J; junction bases unmatched: 3. CDR3 sequence (DNA): TGTGCCAGCAGCTTCCCGACTAGCGGGGGGAGCACAGATACGCAGTATTTT. Translated, it gives CASSFPTSGGSTDTQYF.

This clonotype was counted between two and nine times. The chain couples TRBV7-2 to TRBJ1-2; 8 bases match TRBD1. The V segment lost 1 base and the J segment 6 bases; nucleotides outside the gene matches: 10. Germline CDR1 is SGHTA and CDR2 is FQGNSA. The CDR3 extends over 16 amino acids. The CDR3 here is CASSLVRGQGLNGYTF. Written as DNA, the CDR3 is TGTGCCAGCAGCTTAGTGAGAGGACAGGGACTAAATGGCTACACCTTC.

This clonotype was counted only a few times. The chain uses TRBV20-1 and TRBJ2-3; 9 positions match TRBD2. The length of the CDR3 is 15 residues. Trimming at V came to 7 bases and at J to 4 bases, leaving 12 bases not matched to a gene. Looked up from germline, CDR1 is DFQATT and CDR2 is SNEGSKA (reference sequence). This CDR3 is CSGSGAGGLADTQYF. In DNA form, the CDR3 reads TGCAGTGGGTCAGGCGCGGGGGGGCTTGCAGATACGCAGTATTTT.

V and J are TRBV5-4 and TRBJ1-2, with TRBD1 matching 8 bases. Germline V gives CDR1 SGHNT, CDR2 YYREEE (reference sequence). Trimming removed 4 bases from V and 8 bases from J; junction bases left unmatched: 7. This CDR3 is built from 13 residues. CDR3 in DNA: TGTGCCAGCAGCCTGGACAGGGACCACGGCTACACCTTC. Protein sequence: CASSLDRDHGYTF.

J is TRBJ1-2 and V is TRBV29-1; perhaps TRBD1 as D (5 bases). The CDR3 sequence is 11 residues long. V was trimmed by 3 bases and J by 8 bases, leaving 10 bases between them. Germline CDR1 is SQVTM and CDR2 is ANQGSEA. The CDR3 DNA reads TGCAGCGTTGAGGGCAGGGAAGGCTACACCTTC. Residues: CSVEGREGYTF.

There are a few counts of this clonotype. The chain couples TRBV18 to TRBJ2-1, with 9 bases lining up with TRBD2. Trimming cost V 3 bases and J 1 base; bases outside gene matches: 7. The CDR3 covers 17 residues. Germline CDR1 reads KGHSH; CDR2 reads LQKENI. CDR3 sequence (DNA): TGTGCCAGCTCACCCGGGGGTAGCGGGAGTTCCTACAATGAGCAGTTCTTC. Translation gives CASSPGGSGSSYNEQFF.

This clonotype was counted between two and nine times. The chain uses TRBV3-1 and TRBJ2-7; 10 bases agree with TRBD1. CDR1 is LGHDT, CDR2 YNNKEL, per germline (reference sequence). V lost 3 bases to trimming and J lost 4 bases; unmatched junction nucleotides: 6. The CDR3 spans 15 residues. CDR3 protein: CASSHCDRGLYEQYF. The CDR3 nucleotides read TGTGCCAGCAGCCATTGTGACAGGGGGCTTTACGAGCAGTACTTC.

The rearrangement joins TRBV5-1 to TRBJ2-3, with unresolved D. CDR1 is SGHRS, CDR2 YFSETQ, per germline. Trimming took 0 bases from V and 6 from J, leaving 8 bases between them. The CDR3 is 13 residues long. The chain's CDR3 is CASSLEARDTQYF. The CDR3 DNA follows: TGCGCCAGCAGCTTGGAGGCGCGGGATACGCAGTATTTT.

The J gene is TRBJ2-7, the V gene TRBV20-1; 7 bases are a match to TRBD2. From germline, CDR1 is DFQATT and CDR2 SNEGSKA (reference sequence). The CDR3 totals 16 residues. With V trimmed by 0 bases and J by 7 bases, 15 bases remained unmatched. The CDR3 reads CSARDSRAGTPGEQYF. The CDR3 DNA is TGCAGTGCTAGAGATTCTCGAGCGGGAACGCCGGGGGAGCAGTACTTC.